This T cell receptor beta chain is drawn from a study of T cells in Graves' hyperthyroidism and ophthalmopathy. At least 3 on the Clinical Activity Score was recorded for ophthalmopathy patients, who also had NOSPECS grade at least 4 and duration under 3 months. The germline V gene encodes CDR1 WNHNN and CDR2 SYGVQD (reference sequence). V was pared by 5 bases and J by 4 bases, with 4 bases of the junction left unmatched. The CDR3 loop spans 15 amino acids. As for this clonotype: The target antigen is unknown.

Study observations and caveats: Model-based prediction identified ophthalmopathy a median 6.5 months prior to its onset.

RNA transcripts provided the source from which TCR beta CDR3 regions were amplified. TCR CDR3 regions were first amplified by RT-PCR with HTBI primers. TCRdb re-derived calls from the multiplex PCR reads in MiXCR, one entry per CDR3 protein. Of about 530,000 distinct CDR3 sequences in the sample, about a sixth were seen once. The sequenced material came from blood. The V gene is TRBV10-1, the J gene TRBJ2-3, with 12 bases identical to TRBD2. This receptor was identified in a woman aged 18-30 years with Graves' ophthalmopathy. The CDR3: CASSRTSGVADTQYF. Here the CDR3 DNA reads TGCGCCAGCAGTCGGACTAGCGGGGTTGCAGATACGCAGTATTTT.